This is a list of T cell receptor beta chains from one sample in a study of cytomegalovirus exposure and HLA in healthy donors. Assay: immunoSEQ multiplex PCR; the TCRdb copy retains only in-frame clones and omits some. Of roughly 65,000 clones listed, about 94% are singletons. Sequenced material: PBMCs. These receptors were taken from a man aged 18 to 35 in good health and CMV-seropositive. Each CDR3 is given with its conserved first and last residue. The order of the fields is V gene, D gene, J gene, clone size, CDR3 DNA, CDR3 protein. The D gene is left open where the match is weak. Size values are once, few and many counts, or a class for expanded clones, and some rows have none.

V: TRBV2; D: -; J: TRBJ1-5; size: -; DNA: TGTGCCAGCAGGTTATATAGCAATCAGCCCCAGCATTTT; CDR3: CASRLYSNQPQHF
V: TRBV28; D: -; J: TRBJ1-3; size: -; DNA: TGTGCCAGCAGGGGCCGGGAGGGGACCTCTGGAAACACCATATATTTT; CDR3: CASRGREGTSGNTIYF
V: TRBV7-6; D: -; J: TRBJ2-3; size: -; DNA: TGTGCCAGCATCGGGGGGCTGGAAGATACGCAGTATTTT; CDR3: CASIGGLEDTQYF
V: TRBV18; D: TRBD1; J: TRBJ1-2; size: -; DNA: TGTGCCAGCTCATCACTCGACCTTGACAGGGGAAATGGCTACACCTTC; CDR3: CASSSLDLDRGNGYTF
V: TRBV29-1; D: TRBD2; J: TRBJ2-1; size: -; DNA: TGCAGCGTCGGAGACTTTCTTAGCGGGAGAAGGAATGAGCAGTTCTTC; CDR3: CSVGDFLSGRRNEQFF
V: TRBV29-1; D: TRBD1; J: TRBJ1-1; size: few; DNA: TGCAGCGTCTATACAGGGGTTACTGAAGCTTTCTTT; CDR3: CSVYTGVTEAFF
V: TRBV2; D: -; J: TRBJ1-2; size: few; DNA: TGTGCCAGCAGCGAAGGGTGGAGTTATGGCTACACCTTC; CDR3: CASSEGWSYGYTF
V: TRBV29-1; D: TRBD2; J: TRBJ2-1; size: once; DNA: TGCAGCGTTCACGAACTAGCGGGAGCCACTAATGAGCAGTTCTTC; CDR3: CSVHELAGATNEQFF
V: TRBV9; D: -; J: TRBJ1-1; size: -; DNA: TGTGCCAGCAGCGTACGGGTTAACACTGAAGCTTTCTTT; CDR3: CASSVRVNTEAFF
V: TRBV29-1; D: -; J: TRBJ1-1; size: -; DNA: TGCAGTACATCCCCCACCAGAGGGCTTCATGAAGCTTTCTTT; CDR3: CSTSPTRGLHEAFF
V: TRBV27; D: -; J: TRBJ2-5; size: once; DNA: TGTGCCAGCAGTCCTATCGGACAGACCCAAGAGACCCAGTACTTC; CDR3: CASSPIGQTQETQYF
V: TRBV19; D: TRBD2; J: TRBJ2-7; size: -; DNA: TGTGCCAGTAGTAGGACTAGCGGGAGCCACGAGCAGTACTTC; CDR3: CASSRTSGSHEQYF
V: TRBV4-2; D: -; J: TRBJ2-6; size: -; DNA: TGTGCCAGCAGCCAAAACCTAATCTCTGGGGCCAACGTCCTGACTTTC; CDR3: CASSQNLISGANVLTF
V: TRBV6-1; D: -; J: TRBJ1-5; size: -; DNA: TGTGCCAGCAGCTCGACAGAGATTAGCAATCAGCCCCAGCATTTT; CDR3: CASSSTEISNQPQHF
V: TRBV5-4; D: TRBD1; J: TRBJ1-2; size: -; DNA: TGTGCCAGCAGCTACAGGGGTACGTGGGGCTACACCTTC; CDR3: CASSYRGTWGYTF
V: TRBV5-4; D: -; J: TRBJ2-1; size: -; DNA: TGTGCCACACAGGGATCGGTGTCCTACAATGAGCAGTTCTTC; CDR3: CATQGSVSYNEQFF
V: TRBV4-1; D: -; J: TRBJ2-4; size: -; DNA: TGCGCCAGCAGCCAAGATGGGGGGGGCTCGGCAGCCAAAAACATTCAGTACTTC; CDR3: CASSQDGGGSAAKNIQYF
V: TRBV28; D: TRBD1; J: TRBJ1-5; size: -; DNA: TGTGCCAGCAGTTTCGGGACAGGGCGAGGACAGCCCCAGCATTTT; CDR3: CASSFGTGRGQPQHF
V: TRBV5-8; D: -; J: TRBJ1-5; size: -; DNA: TGTGCCAGCAGCTTGGATGGAGCCTATCAGCCCCAGCATTTT; CDR3: CASSLDGAYQPQHF
V: TRBV6-5; D: TRBD2; J: TRBJ2-7; size: -; DNA: TGTGCCAGCAGCCCCGGACTAGCGGGAGCCGAGCAGTACTTC; CDR3: CASSPGLAGAEQYF
V: TRBV9; D: -; J: TRBJ2-1; size: -; DNA: TGTGCCAGCAGCGTGACAGTTTACAATGAGCAGTTCTTC; CDR3: CASSVTVYNEQFF
V: TRBV28; D: -; J: TRBJ2-5; size: -; DNA: TGTGCCAGCAGTATATCAGGATTCCAAGAGACCCAGTACTTC; CDR3: CASSISGFQETQYF
V: TRBV21-1; D: -; J: TRBJ2-5; size: -; DNA: TGTGCCAGCAGCAAAGGGGACCCGGGACAGGGGTCGGAGACCCAGTACTTC; CDR3: CASSKGDPGQGSETQYF
V: TRBV28; D: TRBD1; J: TRBJ1-5; size: once; DNA: TGTGCCAGCAGTGACAAAGGACAGGGACTAATCAATCAGCCCCAGCATTTT; CDR3: CASSDKGQGLINQPQHF
V: TRBV10-1; D: -; J: TRBJ2-3; size: -; DNA: TGCGCCAGCAGTGAGTCAAAGGGGCTGCTCCTATACACAGATACGCAGTATTTT; CDR3: CASSESKGLLLYTDTQYF
V: TRBV28; D: TRBD2; J: TRBJ2-7; size: -; DNA: TGTGCCAGCAGTTCCTTAGCGGGAGGGTACGAGCAGTACTTC; CDR3: CASSSLAGGYEQYF
V: TRBV4-3; D: -; J: TRBJ2-3; size: -; DNA: TGCGCCAGCAGCCCGGACAGCAGCACAGATACGCAGTATTTT; CDR3: CASSPDSSTDTQYF